These 3 T cell receptor beta chains came from one sample sequenced in a study of shared clonotypes between healthy human individuals. TCRdb's table, derived via immunoSEQ multiplex PCR, lists solely in-frame clones and lacks some. This sample has about 500,000 clones, with roughly three quarters found just once. The sequencing sample was made of PBMCs. The receptor source for this set is a woman aged 35 to 49 in good health. Some clones in this sample may be carry-over from other donors' samples.

A remark on this clone: This may come from a read error, since a much larger clone is one base off. This chain uses TRBV18 with TRBJ2-5; perhaps TRBD2 as D (6 bases). The CDR3 runs to 15 residues. V dropped 2 bases and J dropped 9 bases, with 19 bases sitting between them. Germline CDR1 is KGHSH and CDR2 is LQKENI. The CDR3 is CASSPFSSEREAQYF. In DNA form, the CDR3 reads TGTGCCAGCTCACCATTTTCTAGCGAGAGGGAGGCCCAGTACTTC.

This chain connects TRBV5-1 to TRBJ2-3; D is unresolved. This CDR3 spans 11 amino acids. Germline values: CDR1 SGHRS, CDR2 YFSETQ. Trimming pared 0 bases from V and 14 bases from J, leaving 10 bases between. CDR3: CASSLEDISYF. DNA for the CDR3: TGCGCCAGCAGCTTGGAGGATATATCGTATTTT. The variable domain in full, with the rest retrieved from reference TRBV5-1 and TRBJ2-3, is KAGVTQTPRYLIKTRGQQVTLSCSPISGHRSVSWYQQTPGQGLQFLFEYFSETQRNKGNFPGRFSGRQFSNSRSEMNVSTLELGDSALYLCASSLEDISYFGPGTRLTVL.

The chain combines TRBV27 with TRBJ2-7, with TRBD1 matching over 12 bases. This CDR3 region has 17 residues. Germline assignment: CDR1 MNHEY and CDR2 SMNVEV (reference sequence). The V segment lost 6 bases and the J segment 7 bases; nucleotides outside the gene matches: 16. In nucleotides, the CDR3 is TGTGCCAGCAGCTACTTAAATCCGGGACAGGGGGCGCGGGAGCAGTACTTC. The encoded protein is CASSYLNPGQGAREQYF.